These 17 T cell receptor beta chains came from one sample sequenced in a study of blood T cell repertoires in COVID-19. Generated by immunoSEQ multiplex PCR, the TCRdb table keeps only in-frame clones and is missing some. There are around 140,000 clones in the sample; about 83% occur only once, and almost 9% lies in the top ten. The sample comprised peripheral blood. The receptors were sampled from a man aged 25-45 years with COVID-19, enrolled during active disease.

CDR3 protein: CASNWREVADTQYF. The CDR3 bases are TGTGCCAGCAACTGGCGGGAGGTGGCAGATACGCAGTATTTT. The J gene is TRBJ2-3, the V gene TRBV28, with TRBD2 matching 8 bases. With V trimmed by 7 bases and J by 4 bases, 7 bases remained unmatched. Germline V gives CDR1 MDHEN, CDR2 SYDVKM. The CDR3 has 14 residues.

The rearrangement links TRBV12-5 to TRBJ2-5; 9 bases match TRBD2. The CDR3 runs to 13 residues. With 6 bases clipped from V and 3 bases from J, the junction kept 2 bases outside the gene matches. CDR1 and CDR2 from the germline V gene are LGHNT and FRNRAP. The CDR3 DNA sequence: TGTGCTAGTGGGAAGCGGGAGGAAGAGACCCAGTACTTC. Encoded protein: CASGKREEETQYF.

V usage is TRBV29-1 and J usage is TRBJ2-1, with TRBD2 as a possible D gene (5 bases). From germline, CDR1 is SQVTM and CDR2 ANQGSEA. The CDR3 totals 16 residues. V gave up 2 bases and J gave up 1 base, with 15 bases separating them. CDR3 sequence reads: CSVERPSSGSYNEQFF. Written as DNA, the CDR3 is TGCAGCGTTGAAAGGCCCTCCAGCGGTTCCTACAATGAGCAGTTCTTC.

As DNA, the CDR3 is TGTGCCAGTAGTTGGGGACAGGTGGTAAATGAGCAGTTCTTC. As protein: CASSWGQVVNEQFF. V gene TRBV19 combines with J gene TRBJ2-1; 8 nucleotides align to TRBD1. Trimming cost V 5 bases and J 7 bases; bases outside gene matches: 7. The germline V gene encodes CDR1 LNHDA and CDR2 SQIVND (reference sequence). There are 14 residues in the CDR3.

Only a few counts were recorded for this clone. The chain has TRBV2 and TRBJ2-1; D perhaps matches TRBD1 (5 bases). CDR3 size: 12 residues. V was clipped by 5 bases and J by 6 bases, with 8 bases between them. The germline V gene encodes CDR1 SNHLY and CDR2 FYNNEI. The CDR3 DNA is TGTGCCAGCAGTCAGGGTATCAATGAGCAGTTCTTC. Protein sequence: CASSQGINEQFF.

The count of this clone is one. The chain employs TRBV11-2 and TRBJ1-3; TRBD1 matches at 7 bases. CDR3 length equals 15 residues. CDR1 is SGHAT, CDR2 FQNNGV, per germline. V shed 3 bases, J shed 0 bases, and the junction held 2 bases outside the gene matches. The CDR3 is CASSFRDSSGNTIYF. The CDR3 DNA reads TGTGCCAGCAGCTTCCGGGACAGCTCTGGAAACACCATATATTTT. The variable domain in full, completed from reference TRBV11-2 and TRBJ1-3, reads EAGVAQSPRYKIIEKRQSVAFWCNPISGHATLYWYQQILGQGPKLLIQFQNNGVVDDSQLPKDRFSAERLKGVDSTLKIQPAKLEDSAVYLCASSFRDSSGNTIYFGEGSWLTVV.

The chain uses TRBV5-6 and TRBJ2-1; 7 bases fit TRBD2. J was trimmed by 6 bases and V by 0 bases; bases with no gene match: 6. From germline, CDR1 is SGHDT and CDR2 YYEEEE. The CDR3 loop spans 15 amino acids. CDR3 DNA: TGTGCCAGCAGCTTGGGGAGCGGGACTTTCAATGAGCAGTTCTTC. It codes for CASSLGSGTFNEQFF.

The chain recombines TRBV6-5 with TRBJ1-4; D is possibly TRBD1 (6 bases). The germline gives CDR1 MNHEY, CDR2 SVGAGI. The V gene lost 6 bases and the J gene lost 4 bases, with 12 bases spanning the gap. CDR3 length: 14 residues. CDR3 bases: TGTGCCAGCAGCCACAGGGTGGTTAATGAAAAACTGTTTTTT. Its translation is CASSHRVVNEKLFF.

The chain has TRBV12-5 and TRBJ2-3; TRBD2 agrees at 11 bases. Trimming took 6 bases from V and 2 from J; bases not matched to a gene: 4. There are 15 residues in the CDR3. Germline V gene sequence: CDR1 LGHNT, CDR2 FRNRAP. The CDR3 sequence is CASGRLAGPTDTQYF. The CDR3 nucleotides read TGTGCTAGTGGCCGACTAGCGGGGCCCACAGATACGCAGTATTTT.

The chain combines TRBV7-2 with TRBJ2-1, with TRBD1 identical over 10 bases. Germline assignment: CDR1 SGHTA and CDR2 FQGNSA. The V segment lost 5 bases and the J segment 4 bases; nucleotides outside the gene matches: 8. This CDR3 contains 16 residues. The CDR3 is CASSGDPGQGYNEQFF. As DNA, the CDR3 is TGTGCCAGCAGCGGAGACCCGGGACAGGGGTACAATGAGCAGTTCTTC.

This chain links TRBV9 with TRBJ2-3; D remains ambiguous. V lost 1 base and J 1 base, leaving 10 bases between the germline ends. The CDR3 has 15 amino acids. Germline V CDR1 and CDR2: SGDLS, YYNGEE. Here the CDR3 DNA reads TGTGCCAGCAGCGTAAATCCGTTTGGCACAGATACGCAGTATTTT. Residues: CASSVNPFGTDTQYF.

Here the CDR3 reads CASSYGAGTTGNTIYF. CDR3 DNA: TGCGCCAGCAGCTATGGGGCCGGGACAACTGGAAACACCATATATTTT. The chain is built from TRBV5-1 and TRBJ1-3, with a weak D call TRBD1 (6 bases). With 3 bases removed from V and 2 bases from J, the gap between germline ends came to 15 bases. The CDR3 length is 16 residues. Germline V gene data show CDR1 as SGHRS and CDR2 as YFSETQ.

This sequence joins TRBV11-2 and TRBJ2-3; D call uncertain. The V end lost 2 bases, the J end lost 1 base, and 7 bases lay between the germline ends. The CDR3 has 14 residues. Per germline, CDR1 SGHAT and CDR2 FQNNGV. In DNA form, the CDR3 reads TGTGCCAGCAGCTTAAGCGTCGGCACAGATACGCAGTATTTT. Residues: CASSLSVGTDTQYF.

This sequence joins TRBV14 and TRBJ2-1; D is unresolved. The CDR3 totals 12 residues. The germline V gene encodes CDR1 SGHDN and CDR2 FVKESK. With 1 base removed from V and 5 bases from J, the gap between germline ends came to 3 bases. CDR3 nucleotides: TGTGCCAGCAGCCAAGGAGACAATGAGCAGTTCTTC. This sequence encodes CASSQGDNEQFF. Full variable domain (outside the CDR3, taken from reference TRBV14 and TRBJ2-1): EAGVTQFPSHSVIEKGQTVTLRCDPISGHDNLYWYRRVMGKEIKFLLHFVKESKQDESGMPNNRFLAERTGGTYSTLKVQPAELEDSGVYFCASSQGDNEQFFGPGTRLTVL.

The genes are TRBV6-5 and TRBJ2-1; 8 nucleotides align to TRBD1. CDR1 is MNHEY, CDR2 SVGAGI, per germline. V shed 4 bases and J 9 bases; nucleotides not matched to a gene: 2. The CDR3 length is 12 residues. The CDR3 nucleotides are TGTGCCAGCAGTTTCGACAGGGGTGAGCAGTTCTTC. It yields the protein CASSFDRGEQFF.

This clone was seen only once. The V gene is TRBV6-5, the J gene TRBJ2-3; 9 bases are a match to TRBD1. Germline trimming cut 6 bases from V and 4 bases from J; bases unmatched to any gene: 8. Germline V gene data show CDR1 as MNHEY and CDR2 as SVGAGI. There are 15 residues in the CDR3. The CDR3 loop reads CASRVGTGNADTQYF. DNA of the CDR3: TGTGCCAGCAGGGTCGGGACAGGGAACGCAGATACGCAGTATTTT.

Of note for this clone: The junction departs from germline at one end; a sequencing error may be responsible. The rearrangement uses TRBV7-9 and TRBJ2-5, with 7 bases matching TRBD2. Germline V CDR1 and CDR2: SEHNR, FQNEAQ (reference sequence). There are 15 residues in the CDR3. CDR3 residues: CASSLAPGAGETQYF. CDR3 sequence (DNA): TGTGCCAGCAGCCTAGCCCCGGGAGCGGGGGAGACCCAGTACTTC.